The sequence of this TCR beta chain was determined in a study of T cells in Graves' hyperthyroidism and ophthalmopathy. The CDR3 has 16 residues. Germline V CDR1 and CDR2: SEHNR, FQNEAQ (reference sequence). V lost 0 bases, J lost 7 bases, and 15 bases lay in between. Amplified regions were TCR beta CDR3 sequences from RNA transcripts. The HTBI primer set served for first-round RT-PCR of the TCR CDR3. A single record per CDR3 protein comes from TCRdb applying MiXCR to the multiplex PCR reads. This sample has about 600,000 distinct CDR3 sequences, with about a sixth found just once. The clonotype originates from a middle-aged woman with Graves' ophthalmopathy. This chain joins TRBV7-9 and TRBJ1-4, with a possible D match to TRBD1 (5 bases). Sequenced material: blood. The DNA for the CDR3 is TGTGCCAGCAGCTTAGCTGTCCAGGGTTATGCTGAAAAACTGTTTTTT. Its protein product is CASSLAVQGYAEKLFF.